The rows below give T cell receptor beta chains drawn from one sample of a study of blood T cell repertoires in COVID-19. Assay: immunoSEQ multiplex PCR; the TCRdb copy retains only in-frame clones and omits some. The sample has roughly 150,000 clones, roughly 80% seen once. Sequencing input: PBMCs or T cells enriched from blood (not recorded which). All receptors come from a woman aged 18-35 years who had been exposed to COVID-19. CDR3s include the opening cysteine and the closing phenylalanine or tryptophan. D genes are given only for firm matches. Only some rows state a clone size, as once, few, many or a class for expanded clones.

CSVERPDTINEQFF,TGCAGCGTTGAAAGACCCGACACCATCAATGAGCAGTTCTTC,.,TRBV29-1,TRBJ2-1,.
CASSQELEGSFYEQYF,TGCGCCAGCAGCCAAGAGTTGGAGGGTAGTTTCTACGAGCAGTACTTC,.,TRBV4-3,TRBJ2-7,.
CASTTGATGNTIYF,TGTGCCAGCACGACGGGTGCAACCGGAAACACCATATATTTT,.,TRBV6-5,TRBJ1-3,.
CASSRAGTDNTGELFF,TGTGCCAGCAGCCGAGCCGGGACAGACAACACCGGGGAGCTGTTTTTT,.,TRBV3-1/TRBV3-2,TRBJ2-2,TRBD1
CASSWGAGALYGYTF,TGTGCCAGCAGTTGGGGTGCAGGGGCCCTCTATGGCTACACCTTC,.,TRBV27,TRBJ1-2,.
CAGERDGVGKLFF,TGTGCCGGAGAACGCGACGGGGTGGGGAAACTGTTTTTT,.,TRBV30,TRBJ1-4,.
CASSPGLAESYEQYF,TGTGCCAGCAGCCCGGGACTAGCGGAGTCCTACGAGCAGTACTTC,.,TRBV9,TRBJ2-7,TRBD2
CASSRTSSYEQYF,TGTGCCAGCAGCCGGACTAGCTCCTACGAGCAGTACTTC,.,TRBV6-5,TRBJ2-7,TRBD2
CASSPRSRETQYF,TGTGCCAGCAGCCCCCGCAGCAGGGAGACCCAGTACTTC,.,TRBV7-3,TRBJ2-5,.
CASSLAGRGNTEAFF,TGTGCCAGCAGCTTAGCTGGGCGGGGGAACACTGAAGCTTTCTTT,.,TRBV11-2,TRBJ1-1,.
CASSHSGKETQYF,TGTGCCAGCTCCCACTCCGGTAAAGAGACCCAGTACTTC,.,TRBV11-3,TRBJ2-5,.
CAWSPFSNQPQHF,TGTGCCTGGAGCCCTTTTAGCAATCAGCCCCAGCATTTT,.,TRBV30,TRBJ1-5,.
CASSQEREAGGRQFF,TGTGCCAGCAGCCAAGAAAGAGAAGCGGGAGGGCGGCAGTTCTTC,.,TRBV3-1/TRBV3-2,TRBJ2-1,TRBD2
CASSWGGSYEQYF,TGTGCCAGCAGTTGGGGGGGGTCCTACGAGCAGTACTTC,.,TRBV28,TRBJ2-7,TRBD2
CASSLAPAGAVHEQYF,TGCGCCAGCAGCTTGGCCCCAGCGGGAGCCGTCCACGAGCAGTACTTC,.,TRBV5-1,TRBJ2-7,TRBD2
CASSLSGRTGELFF,TGCGCCAGCAGCTTGTCCGGGAGGACCGGGGAGCTGTTTTTT,.,TRBV5-1,TRBJ2-2,TRBD2
CASSYGTGGRINTEAFF,TGCGCCAGCAGCTATGGGACAGGGGGACGTATCAACACTGAAGCTTTCTTT,.,TRBV5-1,TRBJ1-1,TRBD1
CSARAGYGYTF,TGCAGTGCTAGAGCCGGGTATGGCTACACCTTC,.,TRBV20-1,TRBJ1-2,.
CASSMGLGEQYF,TGTGCCAGCAGTATGGGACTAGGCGAGCAGTACTTC,.,TRBV28,TRBJ2-7,TRBD2
CASSLGTSGSDTQYF,TGTGCCAGCAGCTTGGGGACTAGCGGGTCAGATACGCAGTATTTT,.,TRBV5-4,TRBJ2-3,TRBD2
CASSLMTMTANYGYTF,TGTGCCAGCAGCTTGATGACCATGACAGCTAACTATGGCTACACCTTC,.,TRBV5-5,TRBJ1-2,.
CASRKSGTGNLAKNIQYF,TGTGCCAGCAGAAAAAGTGGGACAGGGAACTTAGCCAAAAACATTCAGTACTTC,.,TRBV11-2,TRBJ2-4,TRBD1
CSVTGTGSEQYF,TGCAGCGTCACCGGGACAGGGAGCGAGCAGTACTTC,.,TRBV29-1,TRBJ2-7,TRBD1
CASSLDRPNVLTF,TGTGCCAGCTCACTAGACAGGCCGAACGTCCTGACTTTC,once,TRBV6-5,TRBJ2-6,.
CASSFLSSGISSYNEQFF,TGTGCCAGCAGTTTCCTTTCATCCGGGATAAGCTCCTACAATGAGCAGTTCTTC,.,TRBV27,TRBJ2-1,.
CASSQTSGSSNEQFF,TGTGCCAGCAGCCAGACTAGCGGGAGTTCAAATGAGCAGTTCTTC,.,TRBV7-3,TRBJ2-1,TRBD2